This T cell receptor (beta chain) was captured by sequencing in a study of blood T cell repertoires in COVID-19. Study overall: Acute-phase and convalescent COVID-19 samples originated in the United States, Italy and Spain. PBMCs, B-cell-depleted T cells, or T cells provided the cDNA or gDNA that made up the material.

V was clipped by 7 bases and J by 11 bases, with 14 bases between them. The CDR3 extends over 11 amino acids. CDR1 is MNHEY, CDR2 SVGAGI, per germline. In the original workflow: Amplified reference gene primers provided the basis for estimating nucleated cell counts. Produced via immunoSEQ multiplex PCR; TCRdb's table is partial and in-frame only. The V and J calls and the clone size are those of that table, but D and trimming were determined from the DNA. The data contain about 210,000 clones, roughly four fifths of them singletons. The chain is built from TRBV6-5 and TRBJ1-1; TRBD1 might be the D (5 bases). The clonotype comes from a woman in her fifties or sixties with active or convalescent COVID-19. Sequencing was done on a sample of peripheral blood. The CDR3 DNA sequence: TGTGCCAGCATCCGCGGGGGGAATGCTTTCTTT. It translates to CASIRGGNAFF.